This T cell receptor (beta chain) is drawn from a study of graft-versus-host responses after intestinal transplantation. Overall study results and limits: Patients with graft-donor T cell macrochimerism had high graft-versus-host to host-versus-graft clonal ratios in allografts. In recipient marrow, GvH clones were found, and some appeared first in ileum or blood.

About this clone itself: Its antigen is unidentified.

Per germline, CDR1 SEHNR and CDR2 FQNEAQ (reference sequence). The length of the CDR3 is 13 residues. V lost 4 bases, J lost 2 bases, and 9 bases lay in between. Libraries were prepared by immunoSEQ multiplex PCR; TCRdb keeps only in-frame clonotypes and omits some of them. The sample shows over 85,000 clones, approximately 95% of them seen only once. The sequencing used unstimulated CD8+ T cells sorted from spleen or lymph node cells, collected before intestinal transplant. The receptor was isolated from a human donor who received an intestinal transplant. The chain is built from TRBV7-9 and TRBJ2-7; D may be TRBD1 (6 bases). CDR3 coding DNA: TGTGCCAGCAGCTCACAGGGAACCTACGAGCAGTACTTC. This sequence encodes CASSSQGTYEQYF.